These T cell receptor beta chains were read from a single sample in a study of T cells in placental villitis. The data were produced by immunoSEQ multiplex PCR, yet TCRdb's version contains in-frame clones alone and is incomplete. This sample has about 240 clones, with 95% to 98% found just once. The sample was placental tissue containing maternal and fetal cells. These receptors originate from a human donor in good health; the placental T cells may come from both mother and fetus. Both conserved end residues are part of each CDR3. A D gene is named only where the DNA matches it firmly. Expanded clones get a size class; other rows say once, few or many, or leave the size out.

TRBJ2-4 | TRBV7-9 | TRBD2 | . | CASSLLAGGANIQYF | TGTGCCAGCAGCTTACTAGCGGGTGGGGCAAACATTCAGTACTTC
TRBJ2-7 | TRBV11-3 | TRBD2 | . | CARTSGASGYEQYF | TGTGCCAGGACCTCCGGGGCTAGCGGGTACGAGCAGTACTTC
TRBJ2-3 | TRBV4-2 | TRBD2 | once | CASSQDAASGTSTDTQYF | TGTGCCAGCAGCCAAGATGCCGCTAGCGGAACTAGCACAGATACGCAGTATTTT
TRBJ2-2 | TRBV5-1 | . | . | CASSLGSGDATGELFF | TGCGCCAGCAGCTTAGGGTCGGGAGATGCCACCGGGGAGCTGTTTTTT
TRBJ2-1 | TRBV19 | . | . | CATTKADYNEQFF | TGTGCCACCACCAAAGCCGACTACAATGAGCAGTTCTTC
TRBJ1-1 | TRBV5-4 | . | . | CASSRGGVNTEAFF | TGTGCCAGCAGCAGAGGGGGGGTGAACACTGAAGCTTTCTTT
TRBJ2-2 | TRBV28 | TRBD2 | . | CATASTSASGELFF | TGTGCCACCGCGTCGACTAGCGCGTCCGGGGAGCTGTTTTTT
TRBJ2-2 | TRBV5-4 | . | . | CASSLGGTGELFF | TGTGCCAGCAGCTTGGGGGGCACCGGGGAGCTGTTTTTT
TRBJ2-3 | TRBV7-8 | . | . | CASSPGGIGADTQYF | TGTGCCAGCAGCCCCGGTGGTATTGGCGCAGATACGCAGTATTTT
TRBJ2-3 | TRBV29-1 | . | . | CSVEPKGTDTQYF | TGCAGCGTTGAGCCGAAAGGGACAGATACGCAGTATTTT
TRBJ1-1 | TRBV5-6 | . | . | CASSRQSNTEAFF | TGTGCCAGCAGTCGACAGTCGAACACTGAAGCTTTCTTT
TRBJ2-5 | TRBV24-1 | . | . | CATSDSQQGEETQYF | TGTGCCACCAGTGATTCTCAACAGGGAGAAGAGACCCAGTACTTC
TRBJ1-2 | TRBV6-5 | . | . | CASSYSALKWNYGYIF | TGTGCCAGCAGTTACTCGGCCTTAAAGTGGAACTATGGCTACATCTTC
TRBJ2-7 | TRBV19 | . | few | CASSIDLRSFEQYF | TGTGCCAGTAGTATAGATCTTCGGTCGTTCGAGCAGTACTTC
TRBJ1-5 | TRBV15 | . | . | CATSSATSGQPQHF | TGTGCCACCAGCAGTGCCACTTCCGGTCAGCCCCAGCATTTT
TRBJ2-2 | TRBV5-4 | . | . | CASSLGRALNTGELFF | TGTGCCAGCAGCTTGGGACGGGCTCTAAACACCGGGGAGCTGTTTTTT
TRBJ1-2 | TRBV12-3/TRBV12-4 | TRBD1 | . | CASSAGGGAGYTF | TGTGCCAGCAGTGCAGGGGGGGGAGCTGGCTACACCTTC
TRBJ2-2 | TRBV7-8 | TRBD1 | . | CASSSDRHTGELFF | TGTGCCAGCAGCTCGGACAGGCACACCGGGGAGCTGTTTTTT